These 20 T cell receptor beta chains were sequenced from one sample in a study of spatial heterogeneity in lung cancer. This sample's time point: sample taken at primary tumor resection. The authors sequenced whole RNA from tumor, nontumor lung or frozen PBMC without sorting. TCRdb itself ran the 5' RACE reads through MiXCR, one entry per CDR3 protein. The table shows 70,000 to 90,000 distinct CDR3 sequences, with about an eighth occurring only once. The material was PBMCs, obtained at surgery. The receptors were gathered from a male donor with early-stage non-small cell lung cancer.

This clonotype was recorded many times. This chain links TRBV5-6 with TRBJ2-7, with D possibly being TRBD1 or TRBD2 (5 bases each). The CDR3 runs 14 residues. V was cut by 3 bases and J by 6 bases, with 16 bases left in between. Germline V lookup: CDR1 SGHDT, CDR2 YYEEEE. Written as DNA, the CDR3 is TGTGCCAGCAGCTCTTCCGGGACCCCGGGCGAGCAGTACTTC. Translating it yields CASSSSGTPGEQYF.

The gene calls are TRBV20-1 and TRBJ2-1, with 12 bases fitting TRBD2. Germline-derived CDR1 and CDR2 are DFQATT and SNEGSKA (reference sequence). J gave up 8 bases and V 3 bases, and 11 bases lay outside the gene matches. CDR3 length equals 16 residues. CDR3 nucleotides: TGCAGTGCTAGCCCGACTAGCGGGAGTAGGATAGATGAGCAGTTCTTC. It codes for CSASPTSGSRIDEQFF.

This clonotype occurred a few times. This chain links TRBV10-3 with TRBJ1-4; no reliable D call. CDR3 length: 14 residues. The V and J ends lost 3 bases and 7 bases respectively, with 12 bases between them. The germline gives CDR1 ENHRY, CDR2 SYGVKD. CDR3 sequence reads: CAISELLLGEKLFF. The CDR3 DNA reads TGTGCCATCAGTGAACTCCTCCTCGGTGAAAAACTGTTTTTT.

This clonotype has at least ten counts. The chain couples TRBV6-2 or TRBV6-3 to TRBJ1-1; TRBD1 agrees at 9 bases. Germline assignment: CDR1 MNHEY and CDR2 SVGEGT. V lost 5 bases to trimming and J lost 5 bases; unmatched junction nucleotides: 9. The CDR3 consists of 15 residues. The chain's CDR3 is CASSRPGQGYTEAFF. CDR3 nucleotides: TGTGCCAGCAGTCGACCGGGACAGGGTTATACTGAAGCTTTCTTT.

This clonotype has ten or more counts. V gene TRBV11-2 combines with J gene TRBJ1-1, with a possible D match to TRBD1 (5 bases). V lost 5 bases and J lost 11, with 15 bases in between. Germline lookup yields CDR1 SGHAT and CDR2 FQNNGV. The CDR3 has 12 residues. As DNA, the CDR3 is TGTGCCAGCAGCCCGGGGACTGCCCAGGCTTTCTTT. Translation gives CASSPGTAQAFF.

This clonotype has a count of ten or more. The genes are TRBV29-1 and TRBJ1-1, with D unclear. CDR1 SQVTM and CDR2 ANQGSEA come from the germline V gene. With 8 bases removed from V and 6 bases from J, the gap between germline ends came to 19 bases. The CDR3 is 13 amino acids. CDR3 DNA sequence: TGCAGCACTAAATCGGGCGTCTTATCTGAAGCTTTCTTT. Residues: CSTKSGVLSEAFF.

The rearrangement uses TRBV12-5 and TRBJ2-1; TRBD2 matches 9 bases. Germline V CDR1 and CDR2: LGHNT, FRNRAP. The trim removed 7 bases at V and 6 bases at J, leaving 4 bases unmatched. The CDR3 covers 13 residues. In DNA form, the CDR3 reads TGTGCTAGTGACGGACTAGCGATCAATGAGCAGTTCTTC. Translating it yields CASDGLAINEQFF.

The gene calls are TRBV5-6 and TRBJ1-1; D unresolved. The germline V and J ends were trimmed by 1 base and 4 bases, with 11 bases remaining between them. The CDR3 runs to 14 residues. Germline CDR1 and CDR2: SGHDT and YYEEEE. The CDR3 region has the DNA TGTGCCAGCAGCTTGATCGGGGTACGCACTGAAGCTTTCTTT. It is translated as CASSLIGVRTEAFF.

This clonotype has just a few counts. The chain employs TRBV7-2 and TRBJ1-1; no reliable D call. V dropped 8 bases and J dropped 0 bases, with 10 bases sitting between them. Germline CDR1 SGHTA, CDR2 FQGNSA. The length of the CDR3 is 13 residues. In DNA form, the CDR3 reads TGTGCCAGCCTCATACGGCTGAACACTGAAGCTTTCTTT. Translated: CASLIRLNTEAFF.

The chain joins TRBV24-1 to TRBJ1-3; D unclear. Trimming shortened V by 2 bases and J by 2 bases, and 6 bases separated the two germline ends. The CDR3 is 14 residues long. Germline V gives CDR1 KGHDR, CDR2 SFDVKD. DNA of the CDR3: TGTGCCACCAGTGATTCGAAAACTGGAAACACCATATATTTT. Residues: CATSDSKTGNTIYF.

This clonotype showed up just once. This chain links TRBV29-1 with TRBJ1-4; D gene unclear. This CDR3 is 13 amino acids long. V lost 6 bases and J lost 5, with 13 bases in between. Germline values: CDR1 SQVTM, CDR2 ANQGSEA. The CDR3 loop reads CSVLDGLNEKLFF. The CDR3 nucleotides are TGCAGCGTCCTCGACGGCCTGAATGAAAAACTGTTTTTT. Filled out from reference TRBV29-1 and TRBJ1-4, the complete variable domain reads SAVISQKPSRDICQRGTSLTIQCQVDSQVTMMFWYRQQPGQSLTLIATANQGSEATYESGFVIDKFPISRPNLTFSTLTVSNMSPEDSSIYLCSVLDGLNEKLFFGSGTQLSVL.

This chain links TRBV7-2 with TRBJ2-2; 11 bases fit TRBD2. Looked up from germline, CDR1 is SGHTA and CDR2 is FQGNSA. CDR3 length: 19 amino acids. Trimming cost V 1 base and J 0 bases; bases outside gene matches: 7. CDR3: CASSLVGGLAGTNTGELFF. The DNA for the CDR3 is TGTGCCAGCAGCTTAGTCGGTGGACTAGCGGGTACGAACACCGGGGAGCTGTTTTTT.

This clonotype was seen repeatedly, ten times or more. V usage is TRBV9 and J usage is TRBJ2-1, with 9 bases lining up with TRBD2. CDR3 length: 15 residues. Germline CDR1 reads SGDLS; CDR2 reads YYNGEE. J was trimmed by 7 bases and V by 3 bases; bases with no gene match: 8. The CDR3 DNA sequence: TGTGCCAGCAGCGCGTATAGCGGGAGTTTGAATGAGCAGTTCTTC. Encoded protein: CASSAYSGSLNEQFF.

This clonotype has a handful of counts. The CDR3 DNA sequence: TGCAGTGCTAGAGATCCGGGCGGGACTAGCGGCCCCTTCGGGGATACGCAGTATTTT. It translates to CSARDPGGTSGPFGDTQYF. This chain uses TRBV20-1 with TRBJ2-3; 11 nucleotides match TRBD2. The V segment lost 0 bases and the J segment 6 bases; nucleotides outside the gene matches: 17. The CDR3 runs 19 residues. CDR1 DFQATT and CDR2 SNEGSKA come from the germline V gene (reference sequence).

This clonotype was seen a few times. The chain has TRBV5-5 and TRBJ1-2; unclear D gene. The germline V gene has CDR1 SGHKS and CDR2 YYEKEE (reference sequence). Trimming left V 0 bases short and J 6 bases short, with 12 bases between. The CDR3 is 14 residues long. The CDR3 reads CASSLGAGLNGYTF. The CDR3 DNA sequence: TGTGCCAGCAGCTTGGGAGCCGGACTGAATGGCTACACCTTC.

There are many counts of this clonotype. The CDR3 loop reads CAISETGAIEKLFF. CDR3 DNA: TGTGCCATCAGTGAGACAGGGGCGATCGAAAAACTGTTTTTT. V usage is TRBV10-3 and J usage is TRBJ1-4; 7 bases match TRBD1. CDR1 ENHRY and CDR2 SYGVKD come from the germline V gene. The CDR3 is 14 amino acids. V was pared by 2 bases and J by 8 bases, with 5 bases of the junction left unmatched.

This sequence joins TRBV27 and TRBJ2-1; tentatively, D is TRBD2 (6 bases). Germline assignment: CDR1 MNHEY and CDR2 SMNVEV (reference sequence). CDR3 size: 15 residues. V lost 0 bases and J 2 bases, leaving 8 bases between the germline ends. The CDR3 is CASSLSSGAYNEQFF. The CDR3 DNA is TGTGCCAGCAGTTTATCTAGCGGAGCCTACAATGAGCAGTTCTTC.

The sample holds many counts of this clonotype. In DNA, the CDR3 is TGTGCCAGCAGTTCGTCGAGCAATCAGCCCCAGCATTTT. This sequence encodes CASSSSSNQPQHF. The chain joins TRBV6-5 to TRBJ1-5; D remains ambiguous. Trimming removed 4 bases at V and 1 base at J, with 5 bases between. This CDR3 spans 13 amino acids. Germline V gives CDR1 MNHEY, CDR2 SVGAGI.

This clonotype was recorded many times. The CDR3 DNA reads as TGCGCCAGCAGACTTCTAGCGGGGCGCTCCTACAATGAGCAGTTCTTC. This sequence encodes CASRLLAGRSYNEQFF. The chain couples TRBV23-1 to TRBJ2-1; 9 nucleotides match TRBD2. TRBV23-1 is noted as an ORF with a role that remains uncertain. There are 16 residues in the CDR3. The V and J ends lost 6 bases and 0 bases, in that order; junction bases with no gene match: 6.

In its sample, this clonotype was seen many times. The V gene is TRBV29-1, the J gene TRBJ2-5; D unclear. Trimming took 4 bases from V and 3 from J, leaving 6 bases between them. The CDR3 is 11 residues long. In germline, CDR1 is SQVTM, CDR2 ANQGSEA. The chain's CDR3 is CSVAPKETQYF. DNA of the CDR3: TGCAGCGTTGCCCCCAAAGAGACCCAGTACTTC.